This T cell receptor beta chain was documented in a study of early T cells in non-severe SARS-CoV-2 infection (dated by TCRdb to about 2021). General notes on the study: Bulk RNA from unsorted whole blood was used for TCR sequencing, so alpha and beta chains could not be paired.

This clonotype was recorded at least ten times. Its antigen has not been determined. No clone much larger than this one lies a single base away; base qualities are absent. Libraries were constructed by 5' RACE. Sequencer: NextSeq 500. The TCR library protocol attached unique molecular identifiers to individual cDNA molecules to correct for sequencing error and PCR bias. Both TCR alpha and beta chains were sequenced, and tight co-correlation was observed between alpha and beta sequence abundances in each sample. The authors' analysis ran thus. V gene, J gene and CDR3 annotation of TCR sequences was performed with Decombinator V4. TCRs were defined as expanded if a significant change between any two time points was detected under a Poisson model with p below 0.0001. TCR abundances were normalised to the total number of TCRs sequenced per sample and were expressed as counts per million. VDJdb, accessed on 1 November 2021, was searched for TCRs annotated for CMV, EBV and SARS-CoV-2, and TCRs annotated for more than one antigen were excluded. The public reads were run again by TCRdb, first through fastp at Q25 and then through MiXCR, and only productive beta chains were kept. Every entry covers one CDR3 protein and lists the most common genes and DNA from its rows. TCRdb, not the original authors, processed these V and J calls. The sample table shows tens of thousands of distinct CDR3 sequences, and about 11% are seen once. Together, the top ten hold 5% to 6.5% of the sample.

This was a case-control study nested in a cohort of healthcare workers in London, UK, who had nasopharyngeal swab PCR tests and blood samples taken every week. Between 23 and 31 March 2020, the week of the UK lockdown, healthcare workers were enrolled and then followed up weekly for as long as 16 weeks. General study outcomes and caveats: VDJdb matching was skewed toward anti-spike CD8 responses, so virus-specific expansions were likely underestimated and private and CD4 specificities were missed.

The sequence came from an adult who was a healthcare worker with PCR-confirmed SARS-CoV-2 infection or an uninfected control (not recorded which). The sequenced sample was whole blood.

At the DNA level, the sequence is TGTGCCAGCAGCAAAGGTTCGGGTTGCGGGTTCTTCGAGCAGTACTTC. Translated, this is CASSKGSGCGFFEQYF. The chain links TRBV21-1 with TRBJ2-7; the tabulated D call, TRBD2, remains unverified against the DNA. TRBV21-1 is a pseudogene segment. The CDR3 has 16 amino acids, counting the end cysteine and phenylalanine. Only the CDR3 region is kept as DNA, spanning 48 bases read in frame from base 1.